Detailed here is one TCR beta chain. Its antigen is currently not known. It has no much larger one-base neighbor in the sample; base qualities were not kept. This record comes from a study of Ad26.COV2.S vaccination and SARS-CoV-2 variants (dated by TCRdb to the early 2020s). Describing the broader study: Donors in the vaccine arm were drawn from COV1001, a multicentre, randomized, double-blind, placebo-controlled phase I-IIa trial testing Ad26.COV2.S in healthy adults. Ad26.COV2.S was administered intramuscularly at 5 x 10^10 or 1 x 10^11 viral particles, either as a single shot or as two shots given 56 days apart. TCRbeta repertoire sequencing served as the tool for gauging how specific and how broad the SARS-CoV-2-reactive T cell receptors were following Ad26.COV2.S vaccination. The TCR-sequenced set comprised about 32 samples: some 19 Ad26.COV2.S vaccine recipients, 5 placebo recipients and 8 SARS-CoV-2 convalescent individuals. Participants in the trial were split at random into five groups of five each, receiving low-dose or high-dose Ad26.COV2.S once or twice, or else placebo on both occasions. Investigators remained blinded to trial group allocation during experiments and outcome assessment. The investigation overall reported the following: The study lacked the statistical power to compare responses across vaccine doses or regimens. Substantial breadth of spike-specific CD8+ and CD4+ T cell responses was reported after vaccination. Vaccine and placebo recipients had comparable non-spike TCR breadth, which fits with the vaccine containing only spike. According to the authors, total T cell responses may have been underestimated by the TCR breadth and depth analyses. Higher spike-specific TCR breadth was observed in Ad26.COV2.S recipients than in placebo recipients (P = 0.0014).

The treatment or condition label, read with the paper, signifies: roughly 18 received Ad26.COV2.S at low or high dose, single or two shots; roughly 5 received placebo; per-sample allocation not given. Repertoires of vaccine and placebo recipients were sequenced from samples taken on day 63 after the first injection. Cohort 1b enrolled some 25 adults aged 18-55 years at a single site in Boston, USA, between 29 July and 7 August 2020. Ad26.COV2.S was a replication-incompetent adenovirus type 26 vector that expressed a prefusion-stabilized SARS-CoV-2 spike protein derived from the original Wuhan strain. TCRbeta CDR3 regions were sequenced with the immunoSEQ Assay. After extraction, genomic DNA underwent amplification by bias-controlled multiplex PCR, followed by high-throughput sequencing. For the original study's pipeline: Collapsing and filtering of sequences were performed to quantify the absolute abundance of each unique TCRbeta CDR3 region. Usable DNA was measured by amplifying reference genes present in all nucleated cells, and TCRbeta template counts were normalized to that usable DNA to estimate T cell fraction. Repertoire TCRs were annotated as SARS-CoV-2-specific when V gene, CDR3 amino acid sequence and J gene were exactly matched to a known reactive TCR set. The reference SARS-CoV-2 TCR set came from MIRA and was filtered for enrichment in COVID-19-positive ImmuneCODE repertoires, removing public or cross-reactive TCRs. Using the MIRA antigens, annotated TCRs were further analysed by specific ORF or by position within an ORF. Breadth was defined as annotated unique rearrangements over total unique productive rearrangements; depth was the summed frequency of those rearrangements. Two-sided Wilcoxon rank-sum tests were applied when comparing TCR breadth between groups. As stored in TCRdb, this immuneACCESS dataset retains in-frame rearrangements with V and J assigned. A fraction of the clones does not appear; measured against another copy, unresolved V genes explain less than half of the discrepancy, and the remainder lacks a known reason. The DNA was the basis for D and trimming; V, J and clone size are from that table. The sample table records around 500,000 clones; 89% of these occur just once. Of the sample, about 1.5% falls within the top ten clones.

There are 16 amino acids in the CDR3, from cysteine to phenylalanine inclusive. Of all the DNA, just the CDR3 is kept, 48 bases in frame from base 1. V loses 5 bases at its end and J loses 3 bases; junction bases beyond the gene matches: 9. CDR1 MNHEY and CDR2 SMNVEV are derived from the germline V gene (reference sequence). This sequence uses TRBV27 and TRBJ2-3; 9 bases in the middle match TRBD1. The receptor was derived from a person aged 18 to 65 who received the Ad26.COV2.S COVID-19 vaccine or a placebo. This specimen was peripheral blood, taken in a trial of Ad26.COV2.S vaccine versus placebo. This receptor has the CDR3 CASSPWGQGGTDTQYF. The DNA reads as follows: TGTGCCAGCAGTCCGTGGGGACAGGGCGGTACAGATACGCAGTATTTT.